The 30 T cell receptor beta chains presented below share a single source sample, sequenced in a study of cytotoxic CD8 clonotypes in ibrutinib-treated CLL. The repertoire was sequenced with immunoSEQ multiplex PCR; TCRdb's copy has only in-frame clones and lacks some. The top ten hold less than 9% of the sample, which has tens of thousands of clones, approximately 80% seen once. The sample consisted of PBMCs, taken at disease progression, from a patient treated with ibrutinib. The receptors derive from a human donor with chronic lymphocytic leukemia.

This chain connects TRBV9 to TRBJ1-6; D gene uncertain. The CDR3 has 14 amino acids. Germline-derived CDR1 and CDR2 are SGDLS and YYNGEE. Trimming removed 4 bases at V and 10 bases at J, with 15 bases between. The CDR3 DNA follows: TGTGCCAGCAGCTCAGAGGTGGAAAGCTCACCCCTCCACTTT. Translated, it gives CASSSEVESSPLHF.

The chain joins TRBV4-1 to TRBJ2-3, with TRBD2 matching over 11 bases. The length of the CDR3 is 14 residues. V shed 6 bases, J shed 4 bases, and the junction held 3 bases outside the gene matches. Germline V gene sequence: CDR1 MGHRA, CDR2 YSYEKL. CDR3 loop: CASRGLAESDTQYF. CDR3 DNA sequence: TGCGCCAGCAGGGGACTAGCGGAGTCAGATACGCAGTATTTT.

The chain combines TRBV28 with TRBJ1-2, with D possibly matching TRBD1 (5 bases). This CDR3 has 15 amino acids. From germline, CDR1 is MDHEN and CDR2 SYDVKM. V gave up 4 bases and J gave up 4 bases, with 16 bases separating them. DNA for the CDR3: TGTGCCAGCAGTTCCCTAGTTGGGGCTCTCTATGGCTACACCTTC. Protein product: CASSSLVGALYGYTF.

The V gene is TRBV12-2, the J gene TRBJ1-3. TRBV12-2 is given as a pseudogene. The CDR3 contains 17 residues. The CDR3: CASRLARAGGSGNTIYF. The CDR3 nucleotides are TGTGCAAGTCGCTTAGCTCGAGCGGGGGGCTCTGGAAACACCATATATTTT.

The chain uses TRBV5-1 and TRBJ2-7; D remains unclear. V was pared by 5 bases and J by 5 bases, with 17 bases between. Looked up from germline, CDR1 is SGHRS and CDR2 is YFSETQ. There are 14 residues in the CDR3. CDR3 sequence: CASRAGPMGNEQYF. DNA of the CDR3: TGCGCCAGCAGGGCCGGGCCCATGGGGAACGAGCAGTACTTC.

This chain links TRBV7-3 with TRBJ1-2, with 9 positions matching TRBD1. The CDR3 is made up of 14 amino acids. The germline V gene has CDR1 SGHTA and CDR2 FQGTGA. V shed 5 bases, J shed 5 bases, and the junction held 6 bases outside the gene matches. The CDR3 DNA is TGTGCCAGCAGCGCCTGGGACAGGGATTATGGCTACACCTTC. As protein: CASSAWDRDYGYTF.

The chain couples TRBV18 to TRBJ1-6; 7 positions match TRBD1. Germline V lookup: CDR1 KGHSH, CDR2 LQKENI. This CDR3 is built from 18 residues. V shed 3 bases and J 10 bases; nucleotides not matched to a gene: 18. CDR3: CASSPLFRVQGSGSPLHF. The CDR3, as DNA: TGTGCCAGCTCACCGCTTTTTAGAGTACAGGGGTCTGGATCACCCCTCCACTTT. Together with reference TRBV18 and TRBJ1-6, the CDR3 gives the full variable domain: NAGVMQNPRHLVRRRGQEARLRCSPMKGHSHVYWYRQLPEEGLKFMVYLQKENIIDESGMPKERFSAEFPKEGPSILRIQQVVRGDSAAYFCASSPLFRVQGSGSPLHFGNGTRLTVT.

The rearrangement joins TRBV6-5 to TRBJ2-7; the match to TRBD2 covers 11 bases. The CDR3 is 14 residues long. The V gene end was trimmed by 5 bases and the J gene end by 2 bases; junction bases not matched to a gene: 2. Per the germline V gene, CDR1 is MNHEY and CDR2 is SVGAGI. The CDR3 bases are TGTGCCAGCAGTACGGGACTAGCGGCCTACGAGCAGTACTTC. This gives the protein CASSTGLAAYEQYF.

The chain combines TRBV30 with TRBJ2-1; the D is unclear. This CDR3 comprises 11 residues. Trimming removed 4 bases at V and 4 bases at J, with 5 bases between. Germline V gene sequence: CDR1 GTSNPN, CDR2 SVGIG (reference sequence). DNA for the CDR3: TGTGCCTGGAATGTTTACAATGAGCAGTTCTTC. Protein sequence: CAWNVYNEQFF.

The rearrangement links TRBV6-6 to TRBJ1-1; no reliable D call. CDR3 length equals 13 residues. Trimming cost V 10 bases and J 1 base, with 13 bases left between them. The germline V gene has CDR1 MNHNY and CDR2 SVGAGI (reference sequence). In DNA form, the CDR3 reads TGTGCCATCAACGCAGTGGGGAACACTGAAGCTTTCTTT. This gives the protein CAINAVGNTEAFF.

The V and J genes are TRBV6-6 and TRBJ2-5, with D tentatively TRBD1 (6 bases). Trimming removed 6 bases at V and 2 bases at J, with 19 bases between. The CDR3 has 16 amino acids. Germline CDR1 reads MNHNY; CDR2 reads SVGAGI (reference sequence). CDR3 nucleotide sequence: TGTGCCAGCAGACCCGGGACAACGACTGCTCAAGAGACCCAGTACTTC. Protein product: CASRPGTTTAQETQYF.

There are a few counts of this clone. V usage is TRBV28 and J usage is TRBJ1-1; D possibly corresponds to TRBD1 (6 bases). Between the trimmed V and J ends, which lost 3 bases and 0 bases, there was a span of 8 bases. In germline, CDR1 is MDHEN, CDR2 SYDVKM. This CDR3 comprises 14 residues. This CDR3 reads CASSLDSMNTEAFF. CDR3 bases: TGTGCCAGCAGTTTGGACAGCATGAACACTGAAGCTTTCTTT.

This clone appeared a single time. CDR3 coding DNA: TGCGCCAGCAGTCTTGGGGCAAGAAAGGAGGAAAAACTGTTTTTT. Translating gives CASSLGARKEEKLFF. V and J are TRBV23-1 and TRBJ1-4; D is possibly TRBD1 (5 bases). TRBV23-1 is identified as an open reading frame with a role that is uncertain. The CDR3 contains 15 residues. With 4 bases removed from V and 8 bases from J, the gap between germline ends came to 17 bases.

This clone has just a few counts. The rearrangement links TRBV28 to TRBJ1-2; D remains unclear. In germline, CDR1 is MDHEN, CDR2 SYDVKM. This CDR3 is built from 12 residues. Trimming left V 3 bases short and J 4 bases short, with 6 bases between. The CDR3 bases are TGTGCCAGCAGTTTGGCAGCCTATGGCTACACCTTC. Its translation: CASSLAAYGYTF.

The genes are TRBV6-1 and TRBJ2-1; TRBD1 agrees at 7 bases. Germline V gene data show CDR1 as MNHNS and CDR2 as SASEGT. Trimming cost V 1 base and J 9 bases; bases outside gene matches: 9. The CDR3 has 15 residues. The CDR3 region is CASSEGDRVGGEQFF. The CDR3, as DNA: TGTGCCAGCAGTGAAGGAGACAGGGTAGGCGGTGAGCAGTTCTTC.

The chain employs TRBV5-1 and TRBJ2-7; D ambiguous. The V gene lost 4 bases and the J gene lost 3 bases, with 8 bases spanning the gap. The CDR3 runs to 12 residues. The germline V gene has CDR1 SGHRS and CDR2 YFSETQ. In DNA, the CDR3 is TGCGCCAGCAGCCTGGACCACTACGAGCAGTACTTC. This codes for CASSLDHYEQYF. The whole variable domain, filled in from reference TRBV5-1 and TRBJ2-7, reads KAGVTQTPRYLIKTRGQQVTLSCSPISGHRSVSWYQQTPGQGLQFLFEYFSETQRNKGNFPGRFSGRQFSNSRSEMNVSTLELGDSALYLCASSLDHYEQYFGPGTRLTVT.

J is TRBJ2-5 and V is TRBV28; the D gene is possibly TRBD1 (6 bases). V was shortened by 6 bases and J by 5 bases, with 19 bases between the two germline ends. This CDR3 comprises 15 residues. The V gene's germline CDR1 is MDHEN and CDR2 SYDVKM. The DNA of the CDR3 is TGTGCCAGCAGGCGCCCAGGGGCCCTCGGGGAGACCCAGTACTTC. Protein sequence: CASRRPGALGETQYF.

This clone was observed a single time. The chain combines TRBV28 with TRBJ1-6; no reliable D call. In germline, CDR1 is MDHEN, CDR2 SYDVKM. Trimming stripped 2 bases from V and 7 bases from J, with 9 bases between. The CDR3 loop spans 14 amino acids. The CDR3 reads CASSLVQPNSPLHF. CDR3 nucleotides: TGTGCCAGCAGTTTAGTACAGCCAAATTCACCCCTCCACTTT.

This sequence joins TRBV2 and TRBJ2-5; 7 positions match TRBD2. The CDR3 runs to 12 residues. Per the germline V gene, CDR1 is SNHLY and CDR2 is FYNNEI. V gave up 5 bases and J gave up 3 bases; unmatched junction bases: 0. The CDR3 sequence: CASSSGEETQYF. Written as DNA, the CDR3 is TGTGCCAGCAGTAGCGGGGAAGAGACCCAGTACTTC.

The V call is TRBV4-1, the J call TRBJ1-2; no clear D gene. V was shortened by 2 bases and J by 4 bases, with 20 bases between the two germline ends. This CDR3 is 17 amino acids long. Germline assignment: CDR1 MGHRA and CDR2 YSYEKL. The CDR3 nucleotides are TGCGCCAGCAGCCAACGGTGGTCTGCGGAACTAGCCTATGGCTACACCTTC. It codes for CASSQRWSAELAYGYTF.

This clone was counted a few times. The chain carries TRBV4-1 and TRBJ1-1, with D possibly being TRBD1 (5 bases). This CDR3 contains 14 residues. Trimming cost V 0 bases and J 4 bases, with 9 bases left between them. Germline-derived CDR1 and CDR2 are MGHRA and YSYEKL. The CDR3 DNA sequence: TGCGCCAGCAGCCAAGATCGGAGGGGCACTGAAGCTTTCTTT. It codes for CASSQDRRGTEAFF.

V and J are TRBV27 and TRBJ1-2, with D unclear. Between the trimmed V and J ends, which lost 4 bases and 1 base, there was a span of 10 bases. The CDR3 sequence is 14 residues long. CDR1 is MNHEY, CDR2 SMNVEV, per germline (reference sequence). The DNA of the CDR3 is TGTGCCAGCAGTTCCCAAGGTAGTAACTATGGCTACACCTTC. Its protein product is CASSSQGSNYGYTF.

This clone was seen a few times. The chain has TRBV7-8 and TRBJ1-2; D unclear. V was shortened by 5 bases and J by 4 bases, with 8 bases between the two germline ends. The CDR3 is 12 residues long. The germline gives CDR1 SGHVS, CDR2 FQNEAQ. CDR3 coding DNA: TGTGCCAGCAGCACCTCCAGCTATGGCTACACCTTC. Amino acids: CASSTSSYGYTF.

The chain uses TRBV7-2 and TRBJ2-2; maybe TRBD2 (5 bases). The CDR3 loop spans 17 amino acids. V lost 5 bases, J lost 5 bases, and 21 bases lay in between. Germline V gene data show CDR1 as SGHTA and CDR2 as FQGNSA. CDR3 sequence: CASSRSRELVSTGELFF. As DNA, the CDR3 is TGTGCCAGCAGCCGCTCACGTGAACTAGTCTCAACCGGGGAGCTGTTTTTT.

The chain joins TRBV11-1 to TRBJ1-1; 8 bases are a match to TRBD1. From germline, CDR1 is SGHAT and CDR2 FQDESV (reference sequence). V was pared by 4 bases and J by 4 bases, with 2 bases of the junction left unmatched. The CDR3 is made up of 13 amino acids. For the CDR3, the DNA is TGTGCCAGCAGCTATGACAGGGGCACTGAAGCTTTCTTT. It translates to CASSYDRGTEAFF.

J is TRBJ1-2 and V is TRBV18; D possibly corresponds to TRBD1 (6 bases). Trimming cost V 2 bases and J 6 bases, with 16 bases left between them. Germline V gene sequence: CDR1 KGHSH, CDR2 LQKENI. The CDR3 has 15 amino acids. This chain's CDR3 is CASSPYGGSGDGYTF. The CDR3 coding sequence is TGTGCCAGCTCACCATACGGGGGCTCCGGGGATGGCTACACCTTC.

This rearrangement joins TRBV18 to TRBJ2-7; TRBD2 aligns across 9 bases. Germline lookup yields CDR1 KGHSH and CDR2 LQKENI. Unmatched junction bases numbered 11, after V lost 2 bases and J lost 6 bases. CDR3 length: 16 amino acids. DNA for the CDR3: TGTGCCAGCTCACCATCGGTTGCGGGAGGGCAAGGCGAGCAGTACTTC. This translates into CASSPSVAGGQGEQYF.

This chain joins TRBV27 and TRBJ1-4, with D possibly TRBD1 on 5 matching bases. The CDR3 has 15 residues. Germline values: CDR1 MNHEY, CDR2 SMNVEV (reference sequence). Between the trimmed V and J ends, which lost 6 bases and 8 bases, there was a span of 19 bases. The CDR3 spells CASRARGGRGEKLFF. The CDR3, as DNA: TGTGCCAGCAGGGCACGGGGGGGACGGGGAGAAAAACTGTTTTTT.

The chain uses TRBV11-2 and TRBJ2-1, with unresolved D. The V gene's germline CDR1 is SGHAT and CDR2 FQNNGV. Trimming took off 1 base at V and 5 bases at J, with 6 bases between the two ends. The CDR3 length is 13 residues. Here the CDR3 reads CASSLGSNNEQFF. CDR3 nucleotides: TGTGCCAGCAGCTTAGGCAGCAACAATGAGCAGTTCTTC.

This chain connects TRBV5-3 to TRBJ2-3; TRBD2 aligns across 8 bases. TRBV5-3 is annotated as an ORF whose role is uncertain. CDR3 length: 17 amino acids. V shed 0 bases, J shed 4 bases, and the junction held 10 bases outside the gene matches. CDR3 in amino acids: CARSLAKGAGDADTQYF. The DNA of the CDR3 is TGTGCCAGAAGCTTGGCCAAGGGAGCGGGAGATGCAGATACGCAGTATTTT.